The present T cell receptor (beta chain) was sequenced within a study of T cells in Graves' hyperthyroidism and ophthalmopathy. Study observations and caveats: Most thyroid clonotypes with frequency above 0.001 were detected in blood. The model predicted ophthalmopathy a median roughly 6.3 months before onset.

RNA transcripts were the template for amplifying TCR beta CDR3 regions. Initially, a first-round RT-PCR of the TCR CDR3 employed the HTBI primer set. TCRdb reprocessed the multiplex PCR reads via MiXCR and lists one record per CDR3 protein. The data contain fewer than 650,000 distinct CDR3 sequences, approximately 15% of them singletons. This clonotype was detected many times. The antigen is not known. The study enrolled patients aged 18 to 65 with newly diagnosed hyperthyroidism of under 2 months' duration. The PBMCs were taken from approximately 9.7 ml of fresh peripheral blood. Sample: blood. The sequence came from a woman aged 30 to 39 with Graves' hyperthyroidism that later progressed to Graves' ophthalmopathy.

In DNA, the CDR3 is TGTGCCACCAGTGATCCAGGACAGGGGTCCCAAGAGACCCAGTACTTC. As protein: CATSDPGQGSQETQYF. The J gene is TRBJ2-5, the V gene TRBV24-1; 9 nucleotides line up with TRBD1. Germline V CDR1 and CDR2: KGHDR, SFDVKD. V lost 3 bases and J lost 1; bases outside the gene matches: 5. This CDR3 comprises 16 residues.